This T cell receptor (beta chain) is from a study of T-cell reconstitution after alpha-beta-depleted transplantation in children. The study, taken as a whole, reports: Some patients showed high day-60 TCRbeta diversity, which derived from surviving recipient T cells and thymic progenitors. Alpha-beta T cells about two months after transplant reportedly derived from several hundred expanded graft clones. One year after transplant, T-cell counts and diversity came mostly from newly produced T cells.

CDR1 is SGHRS, CDR2 YFSETQ, per germline. Trimming removed 0 bases at V and 6 bases at J, with 5 bases between. The CDR3 loop spans 12 amino acids. This clonotype was recorded a few times. As yet, its antigen is unknown. The library targeted TCRbeta and was prepared with unique molecular identifiers. TCRdb re-called the PCR reads through MiXCR, storing one row per CDR3 protein. The repertoire consists of about 58,000 distinct CDR3 sequences, with 40% to 45% occurring once and the leading ten covering 98%. This chain uses TRBV5-1 with TRBJ2-3; no reliable D call. The sample in question was PBMCs, mostly from graft donor cells, obtained 360 days after TCRalphabeta/CD19-depleted stem cell transplant. This receptor was obtained from a male patient younger than 18 who had a stem cell transplant for acute lymphoblastic leukemia, so the T cells may come from the graft donor. The CDR3 DNA reads TGCGCCAGCAGCTTGGACTTGGATACGCAGTATTTT. As protein: CASSLDLDTQYF.